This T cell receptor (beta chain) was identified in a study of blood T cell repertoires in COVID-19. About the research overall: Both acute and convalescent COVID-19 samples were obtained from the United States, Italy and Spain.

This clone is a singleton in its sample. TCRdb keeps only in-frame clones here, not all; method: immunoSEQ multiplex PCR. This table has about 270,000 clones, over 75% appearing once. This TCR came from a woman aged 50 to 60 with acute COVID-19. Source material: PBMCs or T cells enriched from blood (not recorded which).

The CDR3 loop reads CASSIRRGAYEQYF. The CDR3 DNA sequence: TGTGCCAGCAGCATACGACGGGGAGCCTACGAGCAGTACTTC. The rearrangement joins TRBV27 to TRBJ2-7; TRBD2 is a possible D gene (5 bases). Trimming left V 6 bases short and J 2 bases short, with 14 bases between. CDR1 and CDR2 (germline): MNHEY, SMNVEV (reference sequence). The CDR3 contains 14 residues.